The 5 T cell receptor beta chains listed next were all sequenced from one sample in a study of cytomegalovirus exposure and HLA in healthy donors. The PCR ran on 60 Vbeta and 13 Jbeta primers. Profiled with immunoSEQ multiplex PCR; TCRdb holds only in-frame clones, not every one. The data show under 200,000 clones, with roughly three quarters seen just once and roughly 6.4% held by the top ten. The sequenced material came from PBMCs. All receptors come from a woman aged 40-49 years in good health and CMV-seropositive.

The V and J genes are TRBV10-1 and TRBJ2-5, with D tentatively TRBD2 (6 bases). Deletions cut 0 bases from V and 7 bases from J, with 15 bases between. The CDR3 length is 15 residues. Germline V gene data show CDR1 as WNHNN and CDR2 as SYGVQD (reference sequence). The DNA of the CDR3 is TGCGCCAGCAGTGAGTCATTGGCTCGGCGGGGGACCCAGTACTTC. Translated: CASSESLARRGTQYF.

V and J are TRBV5-1 and TRBJ1-1, with no clear D. The CDR3 is 14 residues long. Germline V gives CDR1 SGHRS, CDR2 YFSETQ. V was pared by 4 bases and J by 0 bases, with 10 bases between. The CDR3 coding sequence is TGCGCCAGCAGCGCGGCTCTTGTGAACACTGAAGCTTTCTTT. Translation: CASSAALVNTEAFF.

The chain combines TRBV11-2 with TRBJ2-3; perhaps TRBD1 as D (6 bases). Trimming shortened V by 5 bases and J by 5 bases, and 17 bases separated the two germline ends. Germline V gene lookup returns CDR1 SGHAT and CDR2 FQNNGV. The length of the CDR3 is 15 residues. CDR3 coding DNA: TGTGCCAGCAGCGCGATCACAGGGTTTATAGATACGCAGTATTTT. Protein product: CASSAITGFIDTQYF.

The genes are TRBV5-1 and TRBJ1-1; 10 bases map to TRBD1. CDR1 and CDR2 from the germline V gene are SGHRS and YFSETQ. V lost 3 bases and J lost 7; bases outside the gene matches: 6. CDR3 size: 14 residues. In DNA form, the CDR3 reads TGCGCCAGCAGCTCAGGACAGGGGGGGAATGAAGCTTTCTTT. Its protein product is CASSSGQGGNEAFF.

J is TRBJ2-7 and V is TRBV5-6, with a possible D match to TRBD1 (5 bases). Germline lookup yields CDR1 SGHDT and CDR2 YYEEEE. There are 11 residues in the CDR3. V was cut by 0 bases and J by 7 bases, with 5 bases left in between. This CDR3 is CASSLAGEQYF. DNA of the CDR3: TGTGCCAGCAGCTTGGCAGGGGAGCAGTACTTC. The whole variable domain, filled in from reference TRBV5-6 and TRBJ2-7, reads DAGVTQSPTHLIKTRGQQVTLRCSPKSGHDTVSWYQQALGQGPQFIFQYYEEEERQRGNFPDRFSGHQFPNYSSELNVNALLLGDSALYLCASSLAGEQYFGPGTRLTVT.